This T cell receptor beta chain was recovered during a study of response to subunit inactivated influenza vaccine. General study findings and limits: Only a handful of new T cells, the authors suggested, are recruited with each seasonal influenza vaccination.

This clonotype occurred many times. The target antigen is unknown. CDR1 is MDHEN and CDR2 is SYDVKM in the germline V gene. The CDR3 is 14 residues long. MiXCR was run by TCRdb on the RT-PCR reads, yielding one entry per CDR3 protein. Of 560,000 or so distinct CDR3 sequences in the sample, 6.5% to 8% are singletons; the top ten hold roughly 13%. Source: PBMCs from blood, taken roughly 24 months after vaccination. The sequence was obtained from a man in his fifties or sixties who received an inactivated influenza vaccine. This rearrangement joins TRBV28 to TRBJ2-7; a possible D gene is TRBD1 (5 bases). CDR3 region: CVTRQQGMTYEQYF. The CDR3 DNA is TGTGTCACAAGGCAGCAGGGAATGACCTACGAGCAGTACTTC.